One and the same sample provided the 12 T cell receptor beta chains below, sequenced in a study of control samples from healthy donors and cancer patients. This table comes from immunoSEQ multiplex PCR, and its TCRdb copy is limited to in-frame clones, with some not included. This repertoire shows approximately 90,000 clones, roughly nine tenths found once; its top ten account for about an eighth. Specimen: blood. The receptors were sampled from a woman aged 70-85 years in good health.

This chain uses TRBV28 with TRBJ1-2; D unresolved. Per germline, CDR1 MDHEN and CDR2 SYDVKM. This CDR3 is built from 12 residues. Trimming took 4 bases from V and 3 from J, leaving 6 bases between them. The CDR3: CASSSRDYGYTF. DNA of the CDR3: TGTGCCAGCAGTTCCCGGGACTATGGCTACACCTTC.

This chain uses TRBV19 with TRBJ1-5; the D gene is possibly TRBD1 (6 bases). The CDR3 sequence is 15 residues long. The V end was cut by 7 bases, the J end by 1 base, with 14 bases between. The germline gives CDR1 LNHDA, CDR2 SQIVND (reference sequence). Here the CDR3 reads CASISTGYSNQPQHF. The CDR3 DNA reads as TGTGCCAGTATCTCTACAGGGTACAGCAATCAGCCCCAGCATTTT.

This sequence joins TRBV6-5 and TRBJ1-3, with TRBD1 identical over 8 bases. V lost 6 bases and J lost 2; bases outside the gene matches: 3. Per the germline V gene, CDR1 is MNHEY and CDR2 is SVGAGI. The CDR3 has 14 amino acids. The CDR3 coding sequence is TGTGCCAGCAGAGGACAGGGTACTGGAAACACCATATATTTT. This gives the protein CASRGQGTGNTIYF.

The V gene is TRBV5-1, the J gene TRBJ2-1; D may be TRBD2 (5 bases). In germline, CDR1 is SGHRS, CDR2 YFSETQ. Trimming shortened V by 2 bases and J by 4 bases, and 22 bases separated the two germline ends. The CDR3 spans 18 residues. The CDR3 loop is CASSFGLKSSQLYNEQFF. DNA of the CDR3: TGCGCCAGCAGCTTTGGACTTAAATCGTCACAACTTTACAATGAGCAGTTCTTC.

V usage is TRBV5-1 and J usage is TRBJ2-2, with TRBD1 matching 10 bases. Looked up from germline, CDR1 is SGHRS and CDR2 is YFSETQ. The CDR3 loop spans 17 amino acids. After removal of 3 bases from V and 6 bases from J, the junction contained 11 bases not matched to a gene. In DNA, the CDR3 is TGCGCCAGCAGCTCCGGACAGGGGGTCAGTCAGGCCGGGGAGCTGTTTTTT. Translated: CASSSGQGVSQAGELFF.

As DNA, the CDR3 is TGTGCCAGCAGTCCGAATTCGGACAGGGGGACGAATGGCTACACCTTC. Protein: CASSPNSDRGTNGYTF. The V call is TRBV27, the J call TRBJ1-2; 10 bases map to TRBD1. V shed 5 bases, J shed 6 bases, and the junction held 12 bases outside the gene matches. This CDR3 spans 16 amino acids. The germline gives CDR1 MNHEY, CDR2 SMNVEV (reference sequence).

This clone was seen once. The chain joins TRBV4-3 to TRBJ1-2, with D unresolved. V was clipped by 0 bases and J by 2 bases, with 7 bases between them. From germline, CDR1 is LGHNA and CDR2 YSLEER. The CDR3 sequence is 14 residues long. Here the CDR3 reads CASSQDNKNYGYTF. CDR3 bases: TGCGCCAGCAGCCAAGATAACAAGAACTATGGCTACACCTTC.

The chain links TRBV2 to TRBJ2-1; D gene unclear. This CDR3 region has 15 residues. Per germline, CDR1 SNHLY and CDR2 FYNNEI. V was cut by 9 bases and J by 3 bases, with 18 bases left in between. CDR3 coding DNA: TGTGCCAGTAGGGCCAAGGGTTCGTACTACAATGAGCAGTTCTTC. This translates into CASRAKGSYYNEQFF. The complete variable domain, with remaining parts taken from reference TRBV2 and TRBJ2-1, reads EPEVTQTPSHQVTQMGQEVILRCVPISNHLYFYWYRQILGQKVEFLVSFYNNEISEKSEIFDDQFSVERPDGSNFTLKIRSTKLEDSAMYFCASRAKGSYYNEQFFGPGTRLTVL.

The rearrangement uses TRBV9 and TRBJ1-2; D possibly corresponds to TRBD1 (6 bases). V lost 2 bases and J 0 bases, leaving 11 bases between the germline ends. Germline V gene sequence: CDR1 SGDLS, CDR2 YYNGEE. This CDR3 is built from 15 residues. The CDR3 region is CASSVSGATNYGYTF. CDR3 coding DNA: TGTGCCAGCAGCGTGTCAGGGGCGACTAACTATGGCTACACCTTC.

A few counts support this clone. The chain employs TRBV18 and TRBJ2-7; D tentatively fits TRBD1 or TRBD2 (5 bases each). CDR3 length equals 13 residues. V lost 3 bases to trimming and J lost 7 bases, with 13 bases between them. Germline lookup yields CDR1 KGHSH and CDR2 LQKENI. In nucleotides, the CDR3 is TGTGCCAGCTCACCCCGGGGCCTGGAGGAGCAGTACTTC. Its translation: CASSPRGLEEQYF.

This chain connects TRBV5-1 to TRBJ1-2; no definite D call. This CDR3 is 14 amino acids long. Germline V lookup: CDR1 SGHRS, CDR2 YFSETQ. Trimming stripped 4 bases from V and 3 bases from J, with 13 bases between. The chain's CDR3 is CASSNGLTDYGYTF. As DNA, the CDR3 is TGCGCCAGCAGCAACGGACTGACCGACTATGGCTACACCTTC.

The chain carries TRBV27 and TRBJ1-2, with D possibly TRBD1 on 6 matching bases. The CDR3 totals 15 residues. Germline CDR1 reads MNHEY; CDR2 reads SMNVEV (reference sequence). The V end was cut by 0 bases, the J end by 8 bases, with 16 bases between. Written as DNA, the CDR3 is TGTGCCAGCAGTTTATCTCGTCGGGGGCCTCCCGGCTACACCTTC. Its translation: CASSLSRRGPPGYTF.